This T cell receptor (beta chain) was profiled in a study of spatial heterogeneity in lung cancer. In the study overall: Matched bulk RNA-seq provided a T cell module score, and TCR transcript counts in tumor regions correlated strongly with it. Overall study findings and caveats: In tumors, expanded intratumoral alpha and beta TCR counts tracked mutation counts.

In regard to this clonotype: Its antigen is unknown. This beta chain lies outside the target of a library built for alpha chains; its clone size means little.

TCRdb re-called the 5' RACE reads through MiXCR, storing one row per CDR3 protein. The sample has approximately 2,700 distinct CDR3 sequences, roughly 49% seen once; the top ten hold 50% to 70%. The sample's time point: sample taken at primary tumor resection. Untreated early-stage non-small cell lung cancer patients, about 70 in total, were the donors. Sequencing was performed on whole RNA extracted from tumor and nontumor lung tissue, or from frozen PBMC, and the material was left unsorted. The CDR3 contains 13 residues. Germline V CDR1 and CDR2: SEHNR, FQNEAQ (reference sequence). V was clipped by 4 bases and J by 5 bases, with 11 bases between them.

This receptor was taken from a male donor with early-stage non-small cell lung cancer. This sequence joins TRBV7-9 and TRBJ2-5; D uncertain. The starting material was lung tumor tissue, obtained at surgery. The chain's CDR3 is CASSSLPAETQYF. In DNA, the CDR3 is TGTGCCAGCAGCTCCCTACCCGCCGAGACCCAGTACTTC.